This entry lists 13 T cell receptor beta chains sequenced from one sample in a study of naive and memory T cell subsets. Two oligonucleotides, mixed equimolar, formed the beta constant-region primer covering TRBC1 and TRBC2. Nested alpha and beta constant-region primers with the SP2 primer drove four PCR rounds on ligated cDNA. TCRdb independently ran MiXCR on the UMI-ligation and nested PCR reads; one entry per CDR3 protein. The table has approximately 80,000 distinct CDR3 sequences, about 10% seen once; the top ten hold 1.2%. The sequenced material came from naive CD8+ T cells from blood. The receptor source for this set is a human donor in good health.

This clonotype was counted a few times. This chain joins TRBV5-4 and TRBJ2-2; D not certain. Trimming left V 5 bases short and J 4 bases short, with 12 bases between. This CDR3 has 14 residues. The germline V gene has CDR1 SGHNT and CDR2 YYREEE (reference sequence). The CDR3 DNA reads as TGTGCCAGCAGTTTCGACCGCGCCACCGGGGAGCTGTTTTTT. Its protein is CASSFDRATGELFF.

The rearrangement links TRBV20-1 to TRBJ1-4, with D hard to call. Germline V gene data show CDR1 as DFQATT and CDR2 as SNEGSKA (reference sequence). Trimming took off 6 bases at V and 8 bases at J, with 22 bases between the two ends. The CDR3 spans 15 residues. This CDR3 is CSALPETTGWEKLFF. CDR3 in DNA: TGCAGTGCCCTTCCTGAGACAACGGGATGGGAAAAACTGTTTTTT.

This clonotype has just a few counts. This chain joins TRBV29-1 and TRBJ2-6; D unresolved. The CDR3 is made up of 14 amino acids. With 7 bases removed from V and 2 bases from J, the gap between germline ends came to 12 bases. Germline V CDR1 and CDR2: SQVTM, ANQGSEA. CDR3 amino acids: CSACQDPGANVLTF. For the CDR3, the DNA is TGCAGCGCCTGCCAGGATCCTGGGGCCAACGTCCTGACTTTC.

This clonotype was seen at least ten times. The rearrangement links TRBV29-1 to TRBJ1-1; TRBD1 matches at 7 bases. The ends lost 4 bases at V and 1 base at J; junction bases unmatched: 9. The CDR3 is 15 amino acids. In germline, CDR1 is SQVTM, CDR2 ANQGSEA. This CDR3 reads CSVAFPGQPNTEAFF. In DNA form, the CDR3 reads TGCAGCGTTGCATTTCCGGGACAGCCGAACACTGAAGCTTTCTTT. The full variable domain, with the rest looked up from reference TRBV29-1 and TRBJ1-1, is SAVISQKPSRDICQRGTSLTIQCQVDSQVTMMFWYRQQPGQSLTLIATANQGSEATYESGFVIDKFPISRPNLTFSTLTVSNMSPEDSSIYLCSVAFPGQPNTEAFFGQGTRLTVV.

This clonotype was picked up many times. The chain has TRBV7-9 and TRBJ1-4; D uncertain. The V end lost 10 bases, the J end lost 6 bases, and 15 bases lay between the germline ends. Germline-derived CDR1 and CDR2 are SEHNR and FQNEAQ (reference sequence). The CDR3 length is 13 residues. The CDR3 loop reads CATTQELDEKLFF. The CDR3 DNA sequence: TGTGCCACGACACAAGAGTTAGATGAAAAACTGTTTTTT.

This clonotype was counted a few times. V usage is TRBV30 and J usage is TRBJ2-1; D not resolved. CDR1 and CDR2 (germline): GTSNPN, SVGIG (reference sequence). The CDR3 sequence is 13 residues long. The V end lost 2 bases, the J end lost 4 bases, and 9 bases lay between the germline ends. CDR3 residues: CAWSLGSYNEQFF. CDR3 nucleotides: TGTGCCTGGAGTTTGGGCAGTTACAATGAGCAGTTCTTC.

This clonotype appeared a few times. V and J are TRBV29-1 and TRBJ1-2; 8 positions match TRBD1. Germline V CDR1 and CDR2: SQVTM, ANQGSEA. CDR3 length: 13 residues. Trimming cost V 6 bases and J 5 bases; bases outside gene matches: 8. In nucleotides, the CDR3 is TGCAGCGTCGAATGGACAGGGCCATATGGCTACACCTTC. It encodes CSVEWTGPYGYTF. The full variable domain, in which reference TRBV29-1 and TRBJ1-2 provide the parts outside the CDR3, is SAVISQKPSRDICQRGTSLTIQCQVDSQVTMMFWYRQQPGQSLTLIATANQGSEATYESGFVIDKFPISRPNLTFSTLTVSNMSPEDSSIYLCSVEWTGPYGYTFGSGTRLTVV.

V is TRBV7-6 and J is TRBJ2-2, with TRBD2 matching 11 bases. Looked up from germline, CDR1 is SGHVS and CDR2 is FNYEAQ. There are 20 residues in the CDR3. Losses at the gene ends were 0 bases for V and 0 bases for J; bases not matched to a gene: 9. The CDR3 DNA reads TGTGCCAGCAGCTTAGCTAACTGGGGGACTAGCGGTGCGAACACCGGGGAGCTGTTTTTT. Translating it yields CASSLANWGTSGANTGELFF.

The chain links TRBV19 to TRBJ2-7; D unresolved. Germline CDR1 is LNHDA and CDR2 is SQIVND (reference sequence). CDR3 length: 13 amino acids. The V gene lost 5 bases and the J gene lost 2 bases, with 10 bases spanning the gap. In DNA, the CDR3 is TGTGCCAGTAGTGTCTCGGTGACCTACGAGCAGTACTTC. The encoded protein is CASSVSVTYEQYF.

The rearrangement uses TRBV12-3 or TRBV12-4 and TRBJ2-1, with D unresolved. The CDR3 has 12 amino acids. V was trimmed by 3 bases and J by 8 bases, leaving 8 bases between them. CDR3 in amino acids: CASSLIGDEQFF. The CDR3 DNA follows: TGTGCCAGCAGTTTGATTGGGGATGAGCAGTTCTTC.

The chain joins TRBV27 to TRBJ1-5, with a tentative D call TRBD1 (6 bases). The CDR3 is 14 residues long. Germline values: CDR1 MNHEY, CDR2 SMNVEV (reference sequence). V was pared by 2 bases and J by 6 bases, with 11 bases between. The CDR3 sequence is CASSLQGGGQPQHF. CDR3 nucleotide sequence: TGTGCCAGCAGTTTACAGGGAGGGGGTCAGCCCCAGCATTTT.

The chain couples TRBV6-6 to TRBJ2-3; no clear D gene. Germline V lookup: CDR1 MNHNY, CDR2 SVGAGI (reference sequence). The CDR3 contains 14 residues. Between the trimmed V and J ends, which lost 0 bases and 0 bases, there was a span of 4 bases. The CDR3 DNA sequence: TGTGCCAGCAGTTACTCGCCAAGCACAGATACGCAGTATTTT. Residues: CASSYSPSTDTQYF.

This chain uses TRBV2 with TRBJ2-3; TRBD2 aligns across 10 bases. The CDR3 covers 14 residues. The V gene end was trimmed by 7 bases and the J gene end by 1 base; junction bases not matched to a gene: 2. The germline V gene has CDR1 SNHLY and CDR2 FYNNEI. The CDR3 region has the DNA TGTGCCAGCACCGGACTAGCGGGCACAGATACGCAGTATTTT. This encodes CASTGLAGTDTQYF.